This T cell receptor (beta chain) was identified during a study of HIV-infected patients and healthy controls. The repertoire came from unfractionated whole blood and reflected all unsorted peripheral T cells. cDNA was made from around 0.5 ug RNA using alpha and beta constant primers. Alpha and beta chain libraries were made separately by chain-specific third strand synthesis with multiplexing indices. TCRdb re-called the 5' RACE reads through MiXCR, storing one row per CDR3 protein. This table has about 8,500 distinct CDR3 sequences, about 6% appearing once. By share of the sample, this clonotype is medium-sized. What it recognizes is unknown. Overall study results and limits: Healthy controls carried many MAIT alpha-chain CDR3s, while HIV+ repertoires had few.

The sample consisted of blood. The TCR was taken from an adult in good health.

CDR3 region: CSVYSLGELFF. Written as DNA, the CDR3 is TGCAGCGTCTACTCCCTTGGGGAGCTGTTTTTT. The V and J genes are TRBV29-1 and TRBJ2-2; D uncertain. The CDR3 loop spans 11 amino acids. Looked up from germline, CDR1 is SQVTM and CDR2 is ANQGSEA. Trimming shortened V by 6 bases and J by 8 bases, and 10 bases separated the two germline ends.